This TCR beta chain was captured in a study of cytomegalovirus exposure and HLA in healthy donors. This clone has more than one count but fewer than ten. Its antigen is unidentified. Study-wide findings and caveats: Fewer N-insertions (relative to the approximately 670-donor mean) were reportedly seen in an Asian-associated ancestry cluster in a later analysis. A missense variant in DCLRE1C was later tied to TCR beta V- and J-gene trimming.

13 Jbeta primers and 60 Vbeta primers were used for the PCR. Method: immunoSEQ multiplex PCR; TCRdb's copy keeps in-frame clones and lacks some. In the table there are roughly 180,000 clones, over 70% of which are singletons. This CDR3 is built from 13 residues. Trimming took off 6 bases at V and 0 bases at J, with 9 bases between the two ends. CDR1 is SGHNT and CDR2 is YYREEE in the germline V gene (reference sequence). The origin of this receptor is a man younger than 45 in good health and CMV-seropositive. Sequencing was performed on PBMCs. The V call is TRBV5-4, the J call TRBJ1-1; no clear D gene. The CDR3, as DNA: TGTGCCAGCACTTACGCAGTGAACACTGAAGCTTTCTTT. It specifies CASTYAVNTEAFF.